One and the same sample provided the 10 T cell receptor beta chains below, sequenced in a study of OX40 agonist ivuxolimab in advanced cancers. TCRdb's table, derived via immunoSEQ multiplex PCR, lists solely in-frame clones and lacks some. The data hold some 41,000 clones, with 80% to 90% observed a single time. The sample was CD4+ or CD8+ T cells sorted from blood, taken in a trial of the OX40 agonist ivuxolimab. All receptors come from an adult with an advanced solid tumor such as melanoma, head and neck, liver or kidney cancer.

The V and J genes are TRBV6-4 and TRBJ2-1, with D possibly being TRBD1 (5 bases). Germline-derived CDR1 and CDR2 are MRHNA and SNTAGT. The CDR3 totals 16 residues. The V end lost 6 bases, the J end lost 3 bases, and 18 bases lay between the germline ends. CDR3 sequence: CASSPTGSLDYNEQFF. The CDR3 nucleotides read TGTGCCAGCAGCCCTACAGGTTCTCTGGACTACAATGAGCAGTTCTTC.

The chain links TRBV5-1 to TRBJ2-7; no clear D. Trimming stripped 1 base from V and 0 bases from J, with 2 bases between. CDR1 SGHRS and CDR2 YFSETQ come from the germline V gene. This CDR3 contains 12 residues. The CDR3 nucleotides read TGCGCCAGCAGCTTGAGCTCCTACGAGCAGTACTTC. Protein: CASSLSSYEQYF.

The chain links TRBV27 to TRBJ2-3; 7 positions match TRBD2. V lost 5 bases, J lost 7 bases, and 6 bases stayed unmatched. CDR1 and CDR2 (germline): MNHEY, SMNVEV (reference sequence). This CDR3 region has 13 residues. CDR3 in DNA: TGTGCCAGCAGTCCCCGGGACTACCATACGCAGTATTTT. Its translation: CASSPRDYHTQYF.

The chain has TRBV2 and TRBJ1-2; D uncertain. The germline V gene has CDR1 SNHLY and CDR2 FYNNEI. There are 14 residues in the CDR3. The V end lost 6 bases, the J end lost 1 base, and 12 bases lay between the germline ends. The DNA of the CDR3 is TGTGCCAGCAGCCCGGGAGCTTTTAACTATGGCTACACCTTC. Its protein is CASSPGAFNYGYTF.

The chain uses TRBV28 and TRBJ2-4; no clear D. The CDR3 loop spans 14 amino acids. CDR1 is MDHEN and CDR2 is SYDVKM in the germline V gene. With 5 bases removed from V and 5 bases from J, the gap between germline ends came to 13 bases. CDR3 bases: TGTGCCAGCAGTGAACATAACCGGGAAAACATTCAGTACTTC. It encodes CASSEHNRENIQYF.

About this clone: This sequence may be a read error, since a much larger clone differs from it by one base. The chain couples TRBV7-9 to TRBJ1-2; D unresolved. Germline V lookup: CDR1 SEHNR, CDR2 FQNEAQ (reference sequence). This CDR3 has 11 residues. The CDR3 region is CASSSSRPLPF. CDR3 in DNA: TGTGCCAGCAGCTCTTCTCGGCCTCTCCCTTTC.

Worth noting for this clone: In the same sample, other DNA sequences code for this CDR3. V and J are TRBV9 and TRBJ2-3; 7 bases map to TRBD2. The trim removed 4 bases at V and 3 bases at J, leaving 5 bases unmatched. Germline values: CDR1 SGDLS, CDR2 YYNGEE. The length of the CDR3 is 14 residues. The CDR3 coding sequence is TGTGCCAGCAGCCTCGGCGGGGGAACAGATACGCAGTATTTT. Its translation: CASSLGGGTDTQYF.

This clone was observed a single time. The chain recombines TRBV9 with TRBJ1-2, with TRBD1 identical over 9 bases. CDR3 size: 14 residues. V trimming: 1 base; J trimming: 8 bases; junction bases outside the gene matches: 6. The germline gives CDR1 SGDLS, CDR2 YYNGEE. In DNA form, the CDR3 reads TGTGCCAGCAGCGTAACACAGGGGGCATGGGGCTACACCTTC. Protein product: CASSVTQGAWGYTF.

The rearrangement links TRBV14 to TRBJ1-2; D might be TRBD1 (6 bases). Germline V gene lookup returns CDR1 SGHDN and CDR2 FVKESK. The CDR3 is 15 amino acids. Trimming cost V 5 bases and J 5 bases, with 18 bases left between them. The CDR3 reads CASSSPGDGGYGYTF. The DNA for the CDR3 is TGTGCCAGCAGCTCTCCAGGGGACGGGGGTTATGGCTACACCTTC.

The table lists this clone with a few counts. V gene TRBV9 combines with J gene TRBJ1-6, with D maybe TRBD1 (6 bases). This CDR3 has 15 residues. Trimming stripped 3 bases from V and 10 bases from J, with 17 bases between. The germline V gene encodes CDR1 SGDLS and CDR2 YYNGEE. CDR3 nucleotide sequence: TGTGCCAGCAGCGGTAGTGGGGGGCTCGGGTCACCCCTCCACTTT. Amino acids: CASSGSGGLGSPLHF.